The present entry profiles one TCR beta chain with its context. Repertoires were generated with immunoSEQ multiplex PCR, while TCRdb's copy carries only in-frame clones and drops some. This sample has about 130,000 clones; 90% occur once, and the top ten carry about 2.3%. This entry belongs to a study of control samples from healthy donors and cancer patients. The CDR3 is 15 residues long. Trimming pared 5 bases from V and 4 bases from J, leaving 15 bases between. In germline, CDR1 is LNHDA, CDR2 SQIVND (reference sequence). V is TRBV19 and J is TRBJ1-5; tentative D call: TRBD1 (6 bases). Sequenced material: blood. The source of this sequence is a man aged 40-49 years in good health. CDR3 in amino acids: CASSARKGQNQPQHF. As DNA, the CDR3 is TGTGCCAGTAGTGCCCGGAAAGGACAGAATCAGCCCCAGCATTTT. The full variable domain, its missing parts supplied by reference TRBV19 and TRBJ1-5, is DGGITQSPKYLFRKEGQNVTLSCEQNLNHDAMYWYRQDPGQGLRLIYYSQIVNDFQKGDIAEGYSVSREKKESFPLTVTSAQKNPTAFYLCASSARKGQNQPQHFGDGTRLSIL.